This is a list of T cell receptor beta chains from one sample in a study of blood T cell repertoires in COVID-19. Method: immunoSEQ multiplex PCR; TCRdb's copy keeps in-frame clones and lacks some. This table holds about 220,000 clones, 88% found once. The sequencing sample was made of PBMCs or T cells enriched from blood (not recorded which). The source of these receptors is a woman between 40 and 50 years old with acute COVID-19. Both conserved end residues are part of each CDR3. Each record gives: clone size, D gene, J gene, V gene, CDR3 protein, CDR3 DNA. The D gene is left open where the match is weak. Part of the rows lack a size; the others show once, few, many or a class for expanded clones.

NA NA TRBJ2-1 TRBV5-4 CASSPRTIISGEQFF TGTGCCAGCAGCCCGCGGACTATTATTTCTGGTGAGCAGTTCTTC
NA NA TRBJ2-5 TRBV11-2 CASSLSGQETQYF TGTGCCAGCAGCTTAAGCGGGCAAGAGACCCAGTACTTC
NA TRBD1 TRBJ2-3 TRBV6-2/TRBV6-3 CASSYSDRATGDKIEDTQYF TGTGCCAGCAGTTACTCGGACAGGGCCACGGGAGATAAAATTGAAGATACGCAGTATTTT
NA NA TRBJ2-1 TRBV19 CASSILPSSYNEQFF TGTGCCAGTAGTATACTACCTAGCTCCTACAATGAGCAGTTCTTC
NA NA TRBJ1-4 TRBV4-1 CASSQVTGGATNEKLFF TGCGCCAGCAGCCAAGTTACGGGGGGAGCGACTAATGAAAAACTGTTTTTT
NA NA TRBJ1-5 TRBV4-2 CASSQDGGNRNQPQHF TGTGCCAGCAGCCAAGATGGGGGCAATCGCAATCAGCCCCAGCATTTT
NA TRBD1 TRBJ1-2 TRBV5-4 CASSPGGQGYTF TGTGCCAGCAGCCCAGGGGGACAGGGCTACACCTTC
NA TRBD2 TRBJ2-3 TRBV27 CASSQAAGGLTDTQYF TGTGCCAGCAGTCAAGCGGCGGGAGGGCTCACAGATACGCAGTATTTT
NA TRBD1 TRBJ1-5 TRBV10-3 CAISEHQGAGQPQHF TGTGCCATCAGTGAGCACCAGGGGGCAGGACAGCCCCAGCATTTT
few TRBD2 TRBJ2-5 TRBV27 CASSSGTSGEETQYF TGTGCCAGCAGCTCCGGGACTAGCGGGGAGGAGACCCAGTACTTC
NA TRBD1 TRBJ1-4 TRBV7-2 CASSLGPGGGEKLFF TGTGCCAGCAGCTTAGGACCAGGGGGTGGCGAAAAACTGTTTTTT
NA NA TRBJ2-2 TRBV24-1 CATSDPGRFSAGELFF TGTGCCACCAGTGACCCAGGACGGTTTAGCGCCGGGGAGCTGTTTTTT
NA TRBD1 TRBJ1-2 TRBV4-1 CASSQDAGTGSHGYTF TGCGCCAGCAGCCAAGATGCCGGGACAGGGTCTCATGGCTACACCTTC
NA NA TRBJ1-2 TRBV5-3 CARSSVRRQKNYGYTF TGTGCCAGAAGCTCCGTTAGGCGGCAGAAAAACTATGGCTACACCTTC
NA NA TRBJ2-2 TRBV19 CASSTPFNTGELFF TGTGCCAGTAGTACTCCGTTCAACACCGGGGAGCTGTTTTTT
NA TRBD2 TRBJ2-3 TRBV24-1 CATSAPKRESTDTQYF TGTGCCACCAGTGCCCCAAAGCGGGAGAGCACAGATACGCAGTATTTT
once TRBD1 TRBJ2-1 TRBV13 CASSLFTGQGGYNEQFF TGTGCCAGCAGCTTATTCACGGGACAGGGGGGCTACAATGAGCAGTTCTTC